This record covers a single TCR beta chain. The data belong to a study of shared clonotypes between healthy human individuals. Whole-study context: Three plates each covered CD4 naive and memory; CD8 naive two, CD8 memory one.

Measured with immunoSEQ multiplex PCR; TCRdb has only the in-frame clones, and not every one. This sample carries roughly 2.2 million clones, under 95% of them seen once, and the ten largest clones take 0.3% to 0.45%. The CDR3 loop spans 14 amino acids. V gave up 5 bases and J gave up 4 bases, with 14 bases separating them. Germline CDR1 SGDLS, CDR2 YYNGEE. Sequences were obtained from naive CD4+ T cells from PBMCs. Subset noted: CD45RA+ positively selected. The rearrangement joins TRBV9 to TRBJ2-3; D may be TRBD2 (5 bases). The clonotype originates from a man between 18 and 35 years old in good health. Some clones in this sample may be carry-over from other donors' samples. The DNA of the CDR3 is TGTGCCAGCAGTCAAGCGGCCCGGGCAGATACGCAGTATTTT. Its protein product is CASSQAARADTQYF.